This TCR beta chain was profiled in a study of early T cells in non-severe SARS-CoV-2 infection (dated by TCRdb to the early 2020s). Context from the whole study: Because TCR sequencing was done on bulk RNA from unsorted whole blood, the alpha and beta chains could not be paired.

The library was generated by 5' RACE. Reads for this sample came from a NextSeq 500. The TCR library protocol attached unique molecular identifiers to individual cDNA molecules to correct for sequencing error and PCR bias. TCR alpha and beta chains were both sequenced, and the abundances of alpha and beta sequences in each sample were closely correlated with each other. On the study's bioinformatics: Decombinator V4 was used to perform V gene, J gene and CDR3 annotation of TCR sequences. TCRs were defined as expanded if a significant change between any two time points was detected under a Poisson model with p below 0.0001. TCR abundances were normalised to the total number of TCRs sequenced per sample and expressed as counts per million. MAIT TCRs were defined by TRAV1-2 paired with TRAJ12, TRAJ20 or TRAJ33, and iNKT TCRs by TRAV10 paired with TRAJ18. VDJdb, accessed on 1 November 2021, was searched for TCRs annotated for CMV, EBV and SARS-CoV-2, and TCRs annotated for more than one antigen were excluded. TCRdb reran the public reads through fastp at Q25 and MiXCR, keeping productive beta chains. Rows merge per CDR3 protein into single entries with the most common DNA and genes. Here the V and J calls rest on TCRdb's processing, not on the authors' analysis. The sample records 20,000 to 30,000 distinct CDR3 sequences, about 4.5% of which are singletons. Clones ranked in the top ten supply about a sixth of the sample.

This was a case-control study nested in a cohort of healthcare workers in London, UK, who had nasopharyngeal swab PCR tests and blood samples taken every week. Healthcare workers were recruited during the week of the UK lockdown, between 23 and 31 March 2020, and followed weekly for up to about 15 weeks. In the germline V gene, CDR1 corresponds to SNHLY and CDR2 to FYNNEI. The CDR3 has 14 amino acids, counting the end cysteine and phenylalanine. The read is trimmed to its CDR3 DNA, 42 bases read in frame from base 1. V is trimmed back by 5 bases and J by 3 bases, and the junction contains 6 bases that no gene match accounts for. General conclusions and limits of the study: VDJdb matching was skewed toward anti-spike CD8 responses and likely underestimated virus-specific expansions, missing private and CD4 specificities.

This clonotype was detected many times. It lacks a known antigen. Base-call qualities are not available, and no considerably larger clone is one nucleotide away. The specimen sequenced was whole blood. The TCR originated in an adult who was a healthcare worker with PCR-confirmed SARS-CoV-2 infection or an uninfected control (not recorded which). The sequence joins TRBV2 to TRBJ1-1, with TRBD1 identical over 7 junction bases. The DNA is TGTGCCAGCAGTCCCCAGGGGGGGGACACTGAAGCTTTCTTT. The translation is CASSPQGGDTEAFF.